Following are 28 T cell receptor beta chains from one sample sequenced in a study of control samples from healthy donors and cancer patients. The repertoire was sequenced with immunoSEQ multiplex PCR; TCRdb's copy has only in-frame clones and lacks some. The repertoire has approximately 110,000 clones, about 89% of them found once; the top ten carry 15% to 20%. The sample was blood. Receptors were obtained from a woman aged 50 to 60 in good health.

Here the CDR3 DNA reads TGTGCCAGCAGCGTGACCGGGAGGGTCCGCAATGAGCAGTTCTTC. It yields the protein CASSVTGRVRNEQFF. J is TRBJ2-1 and V is TRBV9; 8 bases are a match to TRBD2. This CDR3 is built from 15 residues. With 2 bases clipped from V and 6 bases from J, the junction kept 7 bases outside the gene matches. Germline V lookup: CDR1 SGDLS, CDR2 YYNGEE.

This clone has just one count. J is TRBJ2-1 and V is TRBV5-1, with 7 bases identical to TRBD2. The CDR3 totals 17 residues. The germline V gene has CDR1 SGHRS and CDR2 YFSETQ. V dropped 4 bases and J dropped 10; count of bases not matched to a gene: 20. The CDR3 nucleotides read TGCGCCAGCAGCCTGGGGACTCTTCCGTCCCCCGGGAGGGAGCAGTTCTTC. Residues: CASSLGTLPSPGREQFF.

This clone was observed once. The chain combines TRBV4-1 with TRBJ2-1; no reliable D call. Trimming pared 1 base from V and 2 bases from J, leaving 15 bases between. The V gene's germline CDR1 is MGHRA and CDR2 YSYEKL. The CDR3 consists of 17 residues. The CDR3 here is CASSQGPGSLAYNEQFF. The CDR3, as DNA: TGCGCCAGCAGCCAAGGACCTGGATCACTCGCCTACAATGAGCAGTTCTTC.

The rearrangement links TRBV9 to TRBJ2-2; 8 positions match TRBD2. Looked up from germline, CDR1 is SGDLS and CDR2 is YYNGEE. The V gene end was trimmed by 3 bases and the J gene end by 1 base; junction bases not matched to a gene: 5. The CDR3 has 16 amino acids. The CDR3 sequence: CASSGTLAVNTGELFF. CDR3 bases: TGTGCCAGCAGCGGAACACTAGCGGTGAACACCGGGGAGCTGTTTTTT.

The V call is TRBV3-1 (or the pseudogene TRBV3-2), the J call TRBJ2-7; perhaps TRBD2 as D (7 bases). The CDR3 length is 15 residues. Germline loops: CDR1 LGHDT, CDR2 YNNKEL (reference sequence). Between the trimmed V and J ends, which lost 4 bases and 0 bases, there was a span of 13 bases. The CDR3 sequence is CASSRGGANSYEQYF. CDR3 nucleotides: TGTGCCAGCAGCCGGGGGGGGGCCAACTCCTACGAGCAGTACTTC.

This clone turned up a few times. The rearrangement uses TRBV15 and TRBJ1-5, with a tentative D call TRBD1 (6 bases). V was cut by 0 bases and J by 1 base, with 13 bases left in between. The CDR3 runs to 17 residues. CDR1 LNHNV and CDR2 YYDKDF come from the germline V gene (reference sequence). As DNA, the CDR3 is TGTGCCACCAGCAGAGATCCCAGGGACAAGAGCAATCAGCCCCAGCATTTT. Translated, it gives CATSRDPRDKSNQPQHF. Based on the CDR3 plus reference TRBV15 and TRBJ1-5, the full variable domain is DAMVIQNPRYQVTQFGKPVTLSCSQTLNHNVMYWYQQKSSQAPKLLFHYYDKDFNNEADTPDNFQSRRPNTSFCFLDIRSPGLGDTAMYLCATSRDPRDKSNQPQHFGDGTRLSIL.

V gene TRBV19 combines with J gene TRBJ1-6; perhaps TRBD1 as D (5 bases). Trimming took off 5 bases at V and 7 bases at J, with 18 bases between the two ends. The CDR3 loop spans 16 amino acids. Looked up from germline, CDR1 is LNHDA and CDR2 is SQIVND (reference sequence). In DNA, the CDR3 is TGTGCCAGTAGTTCGGCAGGGAAAAGTTCGAATTCACCCCTCCACTTT. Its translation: CASSSAGKSSNSPLHF.

The CDR3 reads CASSSSTALSYEQYF. In DNA, the CDR3 is TGTGCCAGTAGTAGCTCGACAGCCCTCTCCTACGAGCAGTACTTC. The gene calls are TRBV19 and TRBJ2-7; tentatively, D is TRBD1 (5 bases). The ends were cut back, 4 bases at V and 0 bases at J, with 13 bases in the middle. CDR3 length: 15 residues. Looked up from germline, CDR1 is LNHDA and CDR2 is SQIVND (reference sequence).

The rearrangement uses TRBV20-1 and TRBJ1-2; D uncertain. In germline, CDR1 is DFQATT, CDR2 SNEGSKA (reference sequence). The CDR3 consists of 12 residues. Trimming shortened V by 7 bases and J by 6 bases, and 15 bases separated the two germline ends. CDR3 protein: CSVSYPWDGYTF. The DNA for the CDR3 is TGCAGTGTTAGTTACCCATGGGATGGCTACACCTTC.

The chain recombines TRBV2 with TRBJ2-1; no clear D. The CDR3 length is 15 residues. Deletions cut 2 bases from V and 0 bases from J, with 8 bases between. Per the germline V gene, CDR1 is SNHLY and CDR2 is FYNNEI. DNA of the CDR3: TGTGCCAGCAGTGAAATTCCGAGCTCCTACAATGAGCAGTTCTTC. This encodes CASSEIPSSYNEQFF.

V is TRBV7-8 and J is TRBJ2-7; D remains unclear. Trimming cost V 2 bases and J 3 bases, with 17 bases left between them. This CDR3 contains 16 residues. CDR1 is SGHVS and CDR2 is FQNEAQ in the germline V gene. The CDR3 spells CASSLSWQEHSYEQYV. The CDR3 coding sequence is TGTGCCAGCAGCTTAAGCTGGCAGGAGCACAGCTACGAGCAGTACGTC.

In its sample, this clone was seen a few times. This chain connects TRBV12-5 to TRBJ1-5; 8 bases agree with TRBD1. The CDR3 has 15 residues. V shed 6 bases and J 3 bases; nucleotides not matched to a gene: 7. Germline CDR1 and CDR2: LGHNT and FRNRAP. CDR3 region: CASGQGAPNNQPQHF. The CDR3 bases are TGTGCTAGTGGCCAGGGGGCACCAAACAATCAGCCCCAGCATTTT.

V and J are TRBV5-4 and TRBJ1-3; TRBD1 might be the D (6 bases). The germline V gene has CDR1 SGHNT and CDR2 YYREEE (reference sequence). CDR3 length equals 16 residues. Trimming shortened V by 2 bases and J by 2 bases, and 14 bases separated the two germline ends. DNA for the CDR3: TGTGCCAGCAGCTTTTCGACAGGCAAGGCTGGAAACACCATATATTTT. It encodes CASSFSTGKAGNTIYF.

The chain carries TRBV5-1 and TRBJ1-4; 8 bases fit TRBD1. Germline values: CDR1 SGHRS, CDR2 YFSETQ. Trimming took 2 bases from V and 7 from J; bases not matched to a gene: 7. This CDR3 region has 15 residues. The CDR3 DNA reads TGCGCCAGCAGCTTAGAGGTAGACAGGGGTGAAAAACTGTTTTTT. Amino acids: CASSLEVDRGEKLFF.

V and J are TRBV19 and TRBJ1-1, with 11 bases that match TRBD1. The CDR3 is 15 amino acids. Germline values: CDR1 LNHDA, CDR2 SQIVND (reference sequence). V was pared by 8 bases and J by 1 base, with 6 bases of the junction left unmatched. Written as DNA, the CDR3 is TGTGCCAGTCGGGACAGGGGGATCTCGAACACTGAAGCTTTCTTT. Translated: CASRDRGISNTEAFF.

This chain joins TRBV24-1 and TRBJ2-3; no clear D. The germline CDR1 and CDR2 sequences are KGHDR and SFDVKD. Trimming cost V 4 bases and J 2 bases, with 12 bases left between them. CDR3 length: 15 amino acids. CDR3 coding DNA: TGTGCCACCAGTGACCCTCGTACTACCACAGATACGCAGTATTTT. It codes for CATSDPRTTTDTQYF.

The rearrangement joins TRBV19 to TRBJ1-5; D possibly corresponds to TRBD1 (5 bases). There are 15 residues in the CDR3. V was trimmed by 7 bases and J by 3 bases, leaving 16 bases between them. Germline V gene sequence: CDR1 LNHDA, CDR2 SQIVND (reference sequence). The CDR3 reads CASTLGRNFNQPQHF. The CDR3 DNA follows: TGTGCCAGTACCCTGGGACGGAATTTCAATCAGCCCCAGCATTTT.

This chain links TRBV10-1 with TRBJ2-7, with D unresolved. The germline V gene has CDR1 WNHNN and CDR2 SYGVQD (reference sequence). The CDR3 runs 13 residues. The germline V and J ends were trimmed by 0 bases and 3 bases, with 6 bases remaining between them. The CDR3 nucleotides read TGCGCCAGCAGTGAGTCAACAGTCTACGAGCAGTACTTC. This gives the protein CASSESTVYEQYF.

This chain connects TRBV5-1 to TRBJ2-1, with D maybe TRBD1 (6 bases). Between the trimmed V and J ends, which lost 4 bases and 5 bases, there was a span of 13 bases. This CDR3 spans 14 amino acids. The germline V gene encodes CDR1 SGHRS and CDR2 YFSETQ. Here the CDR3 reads CASSPGGHNNEQFF. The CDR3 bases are TGCGCCAGCAGCCCTGGGGGACATAACAATGAGCAGTTCTTC. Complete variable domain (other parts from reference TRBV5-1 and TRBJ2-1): KAGVTQTPRYLIKTRGQQVTLSCSPISGHRSVSWYQQTPGQGLQFLFEYFSETQRNKGNFPGRFSGRQFSNSRSEMNVSTLELGDSALYLCASSPGGHNNEQFFGPGTRLTVL.

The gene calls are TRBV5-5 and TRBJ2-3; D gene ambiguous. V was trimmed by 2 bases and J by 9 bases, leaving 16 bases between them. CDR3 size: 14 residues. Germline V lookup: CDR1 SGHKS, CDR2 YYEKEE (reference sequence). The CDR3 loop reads CASSFAGDFETQYF. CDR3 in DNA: TGTGCCAGCAGCTTTGCTGGAGACTTTGAGACGCAGTATTTT. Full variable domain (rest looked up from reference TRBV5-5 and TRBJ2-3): DAGVTQSPTHLIKTRGQQVTLRCSPISGHKSVSWYQQVLGQGPQFIFQYYEKEERGRGNFPDRFSARQFPNYSSELNVNALLLGDSALYLCASSFAGDFETQYFGPGTRLTVL.

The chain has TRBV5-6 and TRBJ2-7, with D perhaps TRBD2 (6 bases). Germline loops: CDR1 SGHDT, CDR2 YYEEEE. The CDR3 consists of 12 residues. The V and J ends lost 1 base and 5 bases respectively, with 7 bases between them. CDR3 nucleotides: TGTGCCAGCAGCTTGACGGGGGACGAGCAGTACTTC. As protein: CASSLTGDEQYF.

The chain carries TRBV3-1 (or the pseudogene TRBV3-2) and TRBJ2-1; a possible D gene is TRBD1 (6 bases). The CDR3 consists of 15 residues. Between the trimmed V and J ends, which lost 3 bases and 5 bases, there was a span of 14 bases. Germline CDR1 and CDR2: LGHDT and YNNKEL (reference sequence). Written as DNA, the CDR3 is TGTGCCAGCAGCCATGAAATACAGGGAGACAATGAGCAGTTCTTC. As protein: CASSHEIQGDNEQFF.

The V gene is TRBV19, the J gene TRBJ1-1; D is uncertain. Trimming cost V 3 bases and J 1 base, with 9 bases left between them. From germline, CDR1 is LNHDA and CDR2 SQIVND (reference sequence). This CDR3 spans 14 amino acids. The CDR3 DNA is TGTGCCAGTAGTATTGTTGGACCGAACACTGAAGCTTTCTTT. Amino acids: CASSIVGPNTEAFF.

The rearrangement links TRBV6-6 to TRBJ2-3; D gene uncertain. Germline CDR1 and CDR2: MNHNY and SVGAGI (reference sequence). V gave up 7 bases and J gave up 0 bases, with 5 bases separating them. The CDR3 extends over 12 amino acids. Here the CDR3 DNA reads TGTGCCAGCATAAGGAGCACAGATACGCAGTATTTT. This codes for CASIRSTDTQYF.

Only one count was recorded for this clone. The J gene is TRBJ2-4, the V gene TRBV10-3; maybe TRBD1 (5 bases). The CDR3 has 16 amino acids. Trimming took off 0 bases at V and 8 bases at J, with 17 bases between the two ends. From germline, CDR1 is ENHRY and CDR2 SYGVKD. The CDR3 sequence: CAISESRNPVGDIQYF. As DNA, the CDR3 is TGTGCCATCAGTGAGTCGAGGAACCCGGTAGGGGACATTCAGTACTTC.

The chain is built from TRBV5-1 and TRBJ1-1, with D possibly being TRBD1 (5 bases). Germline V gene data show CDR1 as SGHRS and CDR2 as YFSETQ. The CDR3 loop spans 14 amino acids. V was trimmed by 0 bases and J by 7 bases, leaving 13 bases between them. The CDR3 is CASSLASGGYEAFF. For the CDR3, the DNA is TGCGCCAGCAGCTTGGCGAGCGGGGGATATGAAGCTTTCTTT.

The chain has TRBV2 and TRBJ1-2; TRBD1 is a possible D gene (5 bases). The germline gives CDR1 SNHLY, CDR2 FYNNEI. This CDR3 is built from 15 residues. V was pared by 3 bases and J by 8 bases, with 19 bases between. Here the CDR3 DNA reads TGTGCCAGCAGTGACCAGGGTAGGGCCCGGGCGGGCTACACCTTC. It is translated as CASSDQGRARAGYTF.

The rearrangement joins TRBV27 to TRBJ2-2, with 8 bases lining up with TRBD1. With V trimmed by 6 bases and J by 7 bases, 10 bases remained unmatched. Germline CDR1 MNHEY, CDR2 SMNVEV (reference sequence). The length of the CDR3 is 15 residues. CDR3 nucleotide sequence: TGTGCCAGCAGACCCCGGGACAGGTTATTCGGGGAGCTGTTTTTT. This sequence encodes CASRPRDRLFGELFF.